This T cell receptor beta chain was profiled in a study of technical replicates of blood from a few donors. Germline lookup yields CDR1 SGHKS and CDR2 YYEKEE (reference sequence). The CDR3 loop spans 13 amino acids. Trimming left V 0 bases short and J 7 bases short, with 5 bases between. The repertoire was sequenced with immunoSEQ multiplex PCR; TCRdb's copy has only in-frame clones and lacks some. The repertoire holds 99,000 or so clones, with 95% as singletons. This sequence joins TRBV5-5 and TRBJ1-6, with a weak D call TRBD1 (5 bases). Sequencing was done on a sample of T cells isolated from PBMCs. The TCR comes from a human donor in good health. For the CDR3, the DNA is TGTGCCAGCAGCTTGGAGGGGAATTCACCCCTCCACTTT. It translates to CASSLEGNSPLHF.